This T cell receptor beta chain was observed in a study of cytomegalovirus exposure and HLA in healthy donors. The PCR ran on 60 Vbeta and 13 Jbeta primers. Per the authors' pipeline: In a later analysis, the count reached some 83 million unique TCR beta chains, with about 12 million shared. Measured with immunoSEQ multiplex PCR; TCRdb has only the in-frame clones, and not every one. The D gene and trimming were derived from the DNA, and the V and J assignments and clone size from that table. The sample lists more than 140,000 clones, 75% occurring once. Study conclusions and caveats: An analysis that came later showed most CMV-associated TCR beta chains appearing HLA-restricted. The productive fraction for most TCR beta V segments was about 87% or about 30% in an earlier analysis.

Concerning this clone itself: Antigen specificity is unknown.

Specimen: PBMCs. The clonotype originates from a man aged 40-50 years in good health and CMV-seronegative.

CDR3 residues: CASSIYDGEAFF. The CDR3 nucleotides read TGTGCCAGTAGTATCTATGATGGGGAGGCTTTCTTT. V and J are TRBV19 and TRBJ1-1, with unresolved D. Trimming shortened V by 3 bases and J by 11 bases, and 13 bases separated the two germline ends. The length of the CDR3 is 12 residues. The germline CDR1 and CDR2 sequences are LNHDA and SQIVND (reference sequence).